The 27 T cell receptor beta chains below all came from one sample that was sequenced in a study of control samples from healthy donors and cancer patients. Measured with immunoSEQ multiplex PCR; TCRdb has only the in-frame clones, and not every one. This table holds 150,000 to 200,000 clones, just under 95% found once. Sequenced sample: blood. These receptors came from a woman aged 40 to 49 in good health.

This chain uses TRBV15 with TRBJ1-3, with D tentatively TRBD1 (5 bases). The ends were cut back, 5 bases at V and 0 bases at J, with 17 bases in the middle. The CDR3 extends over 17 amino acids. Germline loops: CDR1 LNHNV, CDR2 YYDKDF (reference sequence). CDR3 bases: TGTGCCACCAGCCTCCTCACGGGGCCGATCTCTGGAAACACCATATATTTT. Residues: CATSLLTGPISGNTIYF. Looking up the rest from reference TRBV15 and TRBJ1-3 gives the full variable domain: DAMVIQNPRYQVTQFGKPVTLSCSQTLNHNVMYWYQQKSSQAPKLLFHYYDKDFNNEADTPDNFQSRRPNTSFCFLDIRSPGLGDTAMYLCATSLLTGPISGNTIYFGEGSWLTVV.

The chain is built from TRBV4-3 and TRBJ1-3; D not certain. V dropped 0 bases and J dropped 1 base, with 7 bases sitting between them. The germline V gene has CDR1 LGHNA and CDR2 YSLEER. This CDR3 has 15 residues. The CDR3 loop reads CASSQDVGSGNTIYF. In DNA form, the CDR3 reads TGCGCCAGCAGCCAAGATGTAGGGTCTGGAAACACCATATATTTT.

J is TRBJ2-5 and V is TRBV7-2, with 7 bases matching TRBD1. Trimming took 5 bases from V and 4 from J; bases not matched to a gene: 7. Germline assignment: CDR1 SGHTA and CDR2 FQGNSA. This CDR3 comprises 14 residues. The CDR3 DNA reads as TGTGCCAGCAGCGTAGGACAGGTTTCAGAGACCCAGTACTTC. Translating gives CASSVGQVSETQYF.

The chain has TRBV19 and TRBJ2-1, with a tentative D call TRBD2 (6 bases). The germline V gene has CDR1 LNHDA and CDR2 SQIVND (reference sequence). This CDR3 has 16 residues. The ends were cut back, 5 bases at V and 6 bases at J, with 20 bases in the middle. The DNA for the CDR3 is TGTGCCAGTAGTTCCCGCCTGGGGGGAGGTGCCAATGAGCAGTTCTTC. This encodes CASSSRLGGGANEQFF.

This CDR3 reads CASSQDAARNTDTQYF. The CDR3 bases are TGCGCCAGCAGCCAAGACGCGGCTAGGAACACAGATACGCAGTATTTT. The chain joins TRBV4-3 to TRBJ2-3; D unclear. This CDR3 is 16 amino acids long. Germline CDR1 is LGHNA and CDR2 is YSLEER. V lost 0 bases and J lost 2, with 12 bases in between.

The CDR3 loop reads CASSKTGGANYGYTF. CDR3 DNA sequence: TGCGCCAGCAGCAAAACAGGGGGAGCTAACTATGGCTACACCTTC. The chain combines TRBV4-1 with TRBJ1-2; 8 positions agree with TRBD1. The CDR3 has 15 residues. CDR1 and CDR2 from the germline V gene are MGHRA and YSYEKL. Trimming at V came to 5 bases and at J to 0 bases, leaving 5 bases not matched to a gene.

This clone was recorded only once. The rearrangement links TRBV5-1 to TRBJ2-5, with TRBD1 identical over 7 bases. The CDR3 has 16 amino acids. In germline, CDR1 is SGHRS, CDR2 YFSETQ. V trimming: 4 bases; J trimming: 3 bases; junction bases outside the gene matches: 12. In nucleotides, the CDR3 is TGCGCCAGCAGCCCTAGCCCCGGGACAGCCGAAGAGACCCAGTACTTC. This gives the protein CASSPSPGTAEETQYF.

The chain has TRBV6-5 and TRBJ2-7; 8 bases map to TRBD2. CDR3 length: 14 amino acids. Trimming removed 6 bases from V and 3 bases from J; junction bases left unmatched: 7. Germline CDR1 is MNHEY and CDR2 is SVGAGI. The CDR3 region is CASRSPGGNYEQYF. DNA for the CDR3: TGTGCCAGCAGATCCCCGGGGGGGAACTACGAGCAGTACTTC.

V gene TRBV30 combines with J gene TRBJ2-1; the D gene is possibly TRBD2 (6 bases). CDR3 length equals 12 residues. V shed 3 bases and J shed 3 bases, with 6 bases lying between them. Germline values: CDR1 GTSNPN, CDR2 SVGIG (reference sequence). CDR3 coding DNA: TGTGCCTGGAGGACTAGCTACAATGAGCAGTTCTTC. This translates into CAWRTSYNEQFF.

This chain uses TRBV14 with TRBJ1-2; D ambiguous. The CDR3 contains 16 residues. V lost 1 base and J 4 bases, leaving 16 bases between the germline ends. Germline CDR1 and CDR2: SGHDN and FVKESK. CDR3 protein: CASSQGAAGGIYGYTF. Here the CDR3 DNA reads TGTGCCAGCAGCCAAGGAGCAGCGGGAGGTATCTATGGCTACACCTTC.

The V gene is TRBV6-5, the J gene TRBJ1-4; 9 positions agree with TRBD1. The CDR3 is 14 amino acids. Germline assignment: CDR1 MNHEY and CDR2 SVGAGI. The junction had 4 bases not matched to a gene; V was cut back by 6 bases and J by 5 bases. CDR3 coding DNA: TGTGCCAGCAGATCGACAGGGGGGAATGAAAAACTGTTTTTT. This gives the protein CASRSTGGNEKLFF.

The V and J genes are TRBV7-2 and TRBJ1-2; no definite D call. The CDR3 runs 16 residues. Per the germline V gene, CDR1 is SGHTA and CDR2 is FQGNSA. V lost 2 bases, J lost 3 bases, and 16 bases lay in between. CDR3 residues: CASSLFLVVADYGYTF. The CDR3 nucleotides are TGTGCCAGCAGCTTATTTCTAGTTGTGGCAGACTATGGCTACACCTTC.

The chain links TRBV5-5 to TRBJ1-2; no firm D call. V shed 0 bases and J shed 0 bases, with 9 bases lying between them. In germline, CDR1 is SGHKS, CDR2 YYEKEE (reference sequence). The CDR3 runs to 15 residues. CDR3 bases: TGTGCCAGCAGCTTGGAGCCGCATCCTAACTATGGCTACACCTTC. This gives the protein CASSLEPHPNYGYTF.

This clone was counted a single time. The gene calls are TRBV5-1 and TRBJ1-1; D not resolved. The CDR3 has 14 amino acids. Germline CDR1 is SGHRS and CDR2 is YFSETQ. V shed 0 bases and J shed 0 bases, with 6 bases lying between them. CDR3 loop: CASSLGDLNTEAFF. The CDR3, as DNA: TGCGCCAGCAGCTTGGGAGACCTGAACACTGAAGCTTTCTTT.

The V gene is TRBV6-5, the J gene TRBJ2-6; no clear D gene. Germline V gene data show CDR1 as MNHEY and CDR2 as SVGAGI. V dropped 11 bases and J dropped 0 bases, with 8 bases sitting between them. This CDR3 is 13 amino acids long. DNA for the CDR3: TGTGCCGGTTTAAACTCTGGGGCCAACGTCCTGACTTTC. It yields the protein CAGLNSGANVLTF.

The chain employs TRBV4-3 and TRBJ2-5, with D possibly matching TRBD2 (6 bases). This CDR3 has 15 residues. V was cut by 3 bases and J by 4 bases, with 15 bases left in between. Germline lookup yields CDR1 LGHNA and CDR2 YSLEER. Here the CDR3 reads CASSQEGPYGETQYF. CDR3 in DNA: TGCGCCAGCAGCCAGGAGGGACCCTATGGAGAGACCCAGTACTTC.

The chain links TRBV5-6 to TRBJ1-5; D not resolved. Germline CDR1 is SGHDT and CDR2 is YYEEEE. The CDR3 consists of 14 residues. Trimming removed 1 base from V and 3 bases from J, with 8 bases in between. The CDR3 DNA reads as TGTGCCAGCAGCTTGTATTACTCCAATCAGCCCCAGCATTTT. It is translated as CASSLYYSNQPQHF.

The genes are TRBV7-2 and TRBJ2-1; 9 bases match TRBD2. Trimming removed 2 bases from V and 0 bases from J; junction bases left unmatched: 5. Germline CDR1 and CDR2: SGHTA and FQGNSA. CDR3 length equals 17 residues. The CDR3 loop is CASSLMSGRSSYNEQFF. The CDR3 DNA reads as TGTGCCAGCAGCTTAATGAGCGGGAGGAGCTCCTACAATGAGCAGTTCTTC.

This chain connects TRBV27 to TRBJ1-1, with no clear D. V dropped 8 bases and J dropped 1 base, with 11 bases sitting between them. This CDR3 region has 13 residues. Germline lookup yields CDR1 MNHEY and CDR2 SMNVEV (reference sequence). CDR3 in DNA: TGTGCCAGCCGCAACCTAGGGAACACTGAAGCTTTCTTT. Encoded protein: CASRNLGNTEAFF.

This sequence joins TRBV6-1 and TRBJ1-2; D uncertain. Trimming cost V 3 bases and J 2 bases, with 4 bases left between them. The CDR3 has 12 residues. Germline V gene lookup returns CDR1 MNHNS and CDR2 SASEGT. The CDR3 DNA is TGTGCCAGCAGTGAGGGGAACTATGGCTACACCTTC. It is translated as CASSEGNYGYTF.

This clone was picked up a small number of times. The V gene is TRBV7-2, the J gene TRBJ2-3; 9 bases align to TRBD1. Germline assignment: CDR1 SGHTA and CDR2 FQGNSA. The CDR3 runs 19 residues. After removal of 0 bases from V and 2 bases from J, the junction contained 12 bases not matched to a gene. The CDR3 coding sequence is TGTGCCAGCAGCTTAGCTGACAGGGGGGGGGTACGATACACAGATACGCAGTATTTT. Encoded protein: CASSLADRGGVRYTDTQYF.

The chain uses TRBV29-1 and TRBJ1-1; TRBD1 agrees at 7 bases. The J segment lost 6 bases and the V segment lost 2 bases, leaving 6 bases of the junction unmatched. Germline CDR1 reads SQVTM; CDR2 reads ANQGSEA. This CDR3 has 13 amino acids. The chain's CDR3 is CSVETGAYAEAFF. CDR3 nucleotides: TGCAGCGTTGAAACAGGGGCCTATGCTGAAGCTTTCTTT.

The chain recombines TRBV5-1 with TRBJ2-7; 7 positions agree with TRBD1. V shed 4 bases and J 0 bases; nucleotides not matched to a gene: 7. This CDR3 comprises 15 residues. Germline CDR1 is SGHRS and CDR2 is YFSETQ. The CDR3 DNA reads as TGCGCCAGCAGCAGAGGACAGGTCTCCTCCTACGAGCAGTACTTC. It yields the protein CASSRGQVSSYEQYF.

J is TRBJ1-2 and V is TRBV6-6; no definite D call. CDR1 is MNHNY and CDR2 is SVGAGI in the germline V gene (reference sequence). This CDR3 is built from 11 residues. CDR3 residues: CVSARTYGYTF. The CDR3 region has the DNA TGTGTTTCTGCACGGACCTATGGCTACACCTTC.

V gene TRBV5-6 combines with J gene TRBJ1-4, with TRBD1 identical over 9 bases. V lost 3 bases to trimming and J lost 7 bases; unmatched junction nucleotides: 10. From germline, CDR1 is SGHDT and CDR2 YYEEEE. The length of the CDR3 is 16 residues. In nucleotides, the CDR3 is TGTGCCAGCAGCTCTCTACAGGGGGCTACCTTTGAAAAACTGTTTTTT. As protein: CASSSLQGATFEKLFF. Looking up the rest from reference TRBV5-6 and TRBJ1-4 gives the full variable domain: DAGVTQSPTHLIKTRGQQVTLRCSPKSGHDTVSWYQQALGQGPQFIFQYYEEEERQRGNFPDRFSGHQFPNYSSELNVNALLLGDSALYLCASSSLQGATFEKLFFGSGTQLSVL.

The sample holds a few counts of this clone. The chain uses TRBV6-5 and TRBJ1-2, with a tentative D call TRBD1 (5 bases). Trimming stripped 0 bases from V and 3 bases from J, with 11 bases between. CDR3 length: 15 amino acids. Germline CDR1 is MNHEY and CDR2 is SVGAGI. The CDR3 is CASSYSGGWDYGYTF. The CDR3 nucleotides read TGTGCCAGCAGTTACTCTGGGGGGTGGGACTATGGCTACACCTTC.

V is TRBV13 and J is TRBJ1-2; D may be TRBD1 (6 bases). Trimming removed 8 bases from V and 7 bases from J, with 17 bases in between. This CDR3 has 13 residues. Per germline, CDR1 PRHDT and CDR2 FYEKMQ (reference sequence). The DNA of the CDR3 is TGTGCCAGCTCCTACAGGGTAACGGGTGGCTACACCTTC. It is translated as CASSYRVTGGYTF.